The next 13 T cell receptor beta chains were all read from a single sample in a study of T cell responses to AZD1222 COVID-19 vaccine. Profiling relied on immunoSEQ multiplex PCR, and the TCRdb table lists in-frame clones only, not all of them. This sample carries approximately 89,000 clones, 86% of them seen once, and the ten largest clones take 5.6%. Sequences were derived from peripheral blood, sampled 28 days after the second AZD1222 dose. Source of these receptors: an adult who received the AZD1222 COVID-19 vaccine.

The chain links TRBV11-3 to TRBJ2-3; 9 nucleotides match TRBD2. The CDR3 is 15 amino acids. Germline CDR1 is SGHNT and CDR2 is YENEEA. The ends lost 5 bases at V and 2 bases at J; junction bases unmatched: 5. The CDR3 DNA reads as TGTGCCAGCAGCATTGGACTAGCGCACACAGATACGCAGTATTTT. It is translated as CASSIGLAHTDTQYF.

The V gene is TRBV4-2, the J gene TRBJ2-7; D unclear. The germline V gene encodes CDR1 LGHNA and CDR2 YNFKEQ. This CDR3 comprises 15 residues. V was pared by 0 bases and J by 2 bases, with 11 bases between. CDR3 sequence reads: CASSQETARAYEQYF. CDR3 bases: TGTGCCAGCAGCCAAGAGACGGCCCGGGCCTACGAGCAGTACTTC.

The chain has TRBV28 and TRBJ1-4; D may be TRBD1 (5 bases). V lost 4 bases, J lost 8 bases, and 17 bases lay in between. The CDR3 spans 15 residues. Germline CDR1 and CDR2: MDHEN and SYDVKM. The CDR3 DNA sequence: TGTGCCAGCAGTTCCCCCGGGACTGCAGGAGAAAAACTGTTTTTT. Amino acids: CASSSPGTAGEKLFF.

V gene TRBV4-3 combines with J gene TRBJ2-1; D remains unclear. The CDR3 is 15 amino acids. Trimming took 3 bases from V and 8 from J, leaving 17 bases between them. Germline assignment: CDR1 LGHNA and CDR2 YSLEER. CDR3 coding DNA: TGCGCCAGCAGCCAGGCGGACGGAGCTCTGCATGAGCAGTTCTTC. The encoded protein is CASSQADGALHEQFF.

This chain joins TRBV10-3 and TRBJ1-5, with D possibly TRBD1 on 6 matching bases. The ends were cut back, 0 bases at V and 6 bases at J, with 15 bases in the middle. The CDR3 is made up of 16 amino acids. Germline V lookup: CDR1 ENHRY, CDR2 SYGVKD. The CDR3 loop reads CAISESGNRVAQPQHF. The CDR3 DNA reads TGTGCCATCAGTGAGTCGGGGAACAGGGTTGCTCAGCCCCAGCATTTT.

The CDR3 DNA reads TGTGCCAGCAGTTTCGGCAGGGGCACTGAAGCTTTCTTT. Translating it yields CASSFGRGTEAFF. The gene calls are TRBV12-3 or TRBV12-4 and TRBJ1-1; D might be TRBD1 (6 bases). CDR3 length: 13 residues. V lost 3 bases, J lost 4 bases, and 9 bases lay in between.

The V call is TRBV6-5, the J call TRBJ2-5; a possible D gene is TRBD1 (6 bases). This CDR3 is built from 14 residues. Trimming took off 10 bases at V and 5 bases at J, with 20 bases between the two ends. In germline, CDR1 is MNHEY, CDR2 SVGAGI. The CDR3 DNA is TGTGCCACCACGGTCTACAGGGTGAAGGAGACCCAGTACTTC. Encoded protein: CATTVYRVKETQYF.

V gene TRBV7-9 combines with J gene TRBJ2-7, with no clear D. The V and J ends lost 3 bases and 5 bases respectively, with 8 bases between them. Germline V CDR1 and CDR2: SEHNR, FQNEAQ (reference sequence). This CDR3 is 12 amino acids long. The CDR3: CASSFLADEQYF. The CDR3 bases are TGTGCCAGCAGCTTCTTAGCTGACGAGCAGTACTTC.

Concerning this clone: Other DNA sequences of this sample code for an identical CDR3. The J gene is TRBJ2-3, the V gene TRBV19; possibly TRBD2 for D (5 bases). Germline V CDR1 and CDR2: LNHDA, SQIVND (reference sequence). The V gene lost 6 bases and the J gene lost 4 bases, with 17 bases spanning the gap. CDR3 length: 15 amino acids. The CDR3 loop reads CASSTRGGSPDTQYF. The CDR3 nucleotides are TGTGCCAGTAGCACCCGGGGTGGGAGCCCAGATACGCAGTATTTT.

CDR3 coding DNA: TGTGCCATCAGTGTTGTTGGAGGACAAGAGACCCAGTACTTC. This translates into CAISVVGGQETQYF. V is TRBV10-3 and J is TRBJ2-5; tentative D call: TRBD2 (5 bases). There are 14 residues in the CDR3. The germline CDR1 and CDR2 sequences are ENHRY and SYGVKD. Trimming took off 4 bases at V and 2 bases at J, with 11 bases between the two ends.

V usage is TRBV27 and J usage is TRBJ1-6; D gene unclear. This CDR3 has 13 amino acids. Trimming removed 4 bases from V and 9 bases from J, with 10 bases in between. Germline loops: CDR1 MNHEY, CDR2 SMNVEV (reference sequence). CDR3 sequence (DNA): TGTGCCAGCAGTTGGAAAAGAGGTTCACCCCTCCACTTT. This codes for CASSWKRGSPLHF.

The J gene is TRBJ2-1, the V gene TRBV5-1, with a weak D call TRBD1 (6 bases). Germline V gene data show CDR1 as SGHRS and CDR2 as YFSETQ. The CDR3 is made up of 13 amino acids. The V end lost 4 bases, the J end lost 5 bases, and 10 bases lay between the germline ends. As DNA, the CDR3 is TGCGCCAGCAGCGTAACAGGGAACAATGAGCAGTTCTTC. Protein product: CASSVTGNNEQFF.

The chain has TRBV6-5 and TRBJ1-1; D might be TRBD1 (5 bases). V shed 2 bases and J shed 2 bases, with 9 bases lying between them. Germline V lookup: CDR1 MNHEY, CDR2 SVGAGI. The CDR3 loop spans 14 amino acids. CDR3 sequence (DNA): TGTGCCAGCAGTTACGAAGGGGTTAACACTGAAGCTTTCTTT. This encodes CASSYEGVNTEAFF.